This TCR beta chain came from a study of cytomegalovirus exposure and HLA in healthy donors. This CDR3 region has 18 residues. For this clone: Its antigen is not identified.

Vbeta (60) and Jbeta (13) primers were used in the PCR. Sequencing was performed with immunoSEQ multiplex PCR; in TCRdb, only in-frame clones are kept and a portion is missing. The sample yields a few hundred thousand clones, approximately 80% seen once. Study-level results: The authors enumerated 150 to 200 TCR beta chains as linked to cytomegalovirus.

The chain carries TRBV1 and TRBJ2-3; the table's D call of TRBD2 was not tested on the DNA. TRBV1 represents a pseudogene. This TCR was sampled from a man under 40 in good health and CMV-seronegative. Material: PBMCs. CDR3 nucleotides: TGCACCAGCAGCCAAGGGAAACCGGGACTTAGCATGGCAGATACGCAGTATTTT. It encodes CTSSQGKPGLSMADTQYF.